This T cell receptor beta chain was sequenced in a study of T cell responses to AZD1222 COVID-19 vaccine. Sequencing was performed with immunoSEQ multiplex PCR; in TCRdb, only in-frame clones are kept and a portion is missing. Here the sample spans more than 85,000 clones, roughly 90% being singletons. Germline values: CDR1 MDHEN, CDR2 SYDVKM. V gave up 2 bases and J gave up 6 bases, with 10 bases separating them. There are 13 residues in the CDR3. The chain combines TRBV28 with TRBJ1-1; D gene unclear. This specimen was peripheral blood, taken on day 0 of AZD1222 vaccination. This TCR derives from an adult in good health. CDR3 residues: CASSLVGSPEAFF. As DNA, the CDR3 is TGTGCCAGCAGTTTAGTGGGGAGCCCTGAAGCTTTCTTT. The whole variable domain, remainder taken from reference TRBV28 and TRBJ1-1, is DVKVTQSSRYLVKRTGEKVFLECVQDMDHENMFWYRQDPGLGLRLIYFSYDVKMKEKGDIPEGYSVSREKKERFSLILESASTNQTSMYLCASSLVGSPEAFFGQGTRLTVV.